A single sample is the source of the 20 T cell receptor beta chains below, sequenced in a study of T cells after yellow fever vaccination. Using its own MiXCR run on the 5' RACE reads, TCRdb lists one record per CDR3 protein. The data hold 150,000 to 200,000 distinct CDR3 sequences, with 11% observed a single time. The specimen comprised CD8+ T cells sorted from PBMCs, sampled 15 days after the yellow fever booster vaccination. These receptors were obtained from a man younger than 35 who received the YFV17D yellow fever vaccine.

The genes are TRBV11-2 and TRBJ2-5; weak D call: TRBD1 (5 bases). Germline assignment: CDR1 SGHAT and CDR2 FQNNGV. V was trimmed by 0 bases and J by 6 bases, leaving 11 bases between them. The CDR3 sequence is 14 residues long. The CDR3 DNA follows: TGTGCCAGCAGCTTAGAGCCAGGGATGAAGACCCAGTACTTC. It yields the protein CASSLEPGMKTQYF.

This clonotype has more than one count but fewer than ten. The V and J genes are TRBV20-1 and TRBJ2-4; a possible D gene is TRBD2 (5 bases). The germline V gene has CDR1 DFQATT and CDR2 SNEGSKA (reference sequence). This CDR3 has 14 residues. V shed 1 base and J shed 5 bases, with 12 bases lying between them. The CDR3 protein is CSARGRGSQNIQYF. Written as DNA, the CDR3 is TGCAGTGCTAGAGGAAGAGGGTCACAAAACATTCAGTACTTC.

This clonotype turned up a few times. The rearrangement links TRBV10-1 to TRBJ2-3; tentatively, D is TRBD2 (6 bases). V gave up 2 bases and J gave up 2 bases, with 14 bases separating them. Germline values: CDR1 WNHNN, CDR2 SYGVQD (reference sequence). The CDR3 loop spans 16 amino acids. In nucleotides, the CDR3 is TGCGCCAGCAGTGAGGGGGTAGCGGCCTCCACAGATACGCAGTATTTT. Protein: CASSEGVAASTDTQYF.

The rearrangement uses TRBV7-6 and TRBJ2-1; TRBD2 aligns across 8 bases. This CDR3 spans 15 amino acids. Germline loops: CDR1 SGHVS, CDR2 FNYEAQ. Trimming at V came to 5 bases and at J to 6 bases, leaving 9 bases not matched to a gene. This chain's CDR3 is CASSVWAGGINEQFF. CDR3 nucleotides: TGTGCCAGCAGCGTGTGGGCGGGGGGAATCAATGAGCAGTTCTTC.

CDR3 DNA sequence: TGTGCCAGCAGTTCCGGCCTTAGCGGGGCCAGCACAGATACGCAGTATTTT. Translation: CASSSGLSGASTDTQYF. The J gene is TRBJ2-3, the V gene TRBV11-2; 8 bases are shared with TRBD2. The CDR3 is 17 residues long. The germline gives CDR1 SGHAT, CDR2 FQNNGV. The V segment lost 6 bases and the J segment 0 bases; nucleotides outside the gene matches: 11.

This clonotype was observed a few times. The V gene is TRBV2, the J gene TRBJ2-1; D uncertain. Trimming left V 5 bases short and J 2 bases short, with 10 bases between. The CDR3 contains 14 residues. Germline-derived CDR1 and CDR2 are SNHLY and FYNNEI. The CDR3 DNA is TGTGCCAGCAGTCACCGGGTGGCCTACAATGAGCAGTTCTTC. The encoded protein is CASSHRVAYNEQFF.

The gene calls are TRBV27 and TRBJ1-2; 7 bases agree with TRBD1. Germline trimming cut 3 bases from V and 6 bases from J; bases unmatched to any gene: 7. This CDR3 has 14 residues. Germline V gene lookup returns CDR1 MNHEY and CDR2 SMNVEV (reference sequence). The DNA of the CDR3 is TGTGCCAGCAGTTTCTACAGGGGAGGAGATGGCTACACCTTC. Its translation: CASSFYRGGDGYTF.

The genes are TRBV24-1 and TRBJ1-2, with D perhaps matching TRBD1 (5 bases). Deletions cut 0 bases from V and 1 base from J, with 20 bases between. Germline loops: CDR1 KGHDR, CDR2 SFDVKD. The CDR3 has 19 amino acids. The CDR3 reads CATSDLQDSRQSFNYGYTF. In DNA, the CDR3 is TGTGCCACCAGTGATTTGCAAGACAGCAGACAGAGCTTTAACTATGGCTACACCTTC.

This clonotype was counted only a few times. The gene calls are TRBV6-5 and TRBJ1-2; possible D gene TRBD1, 6 bases. CDR3 size: 11 residues. Germline CDR1 MNHEY, CDR2 SVGAGI. The V end was cut by 10 bases, the J end by 6 bases, with 12 bases between. CDR3 protein: CATRGGDGYTF. The CDR3 DNA follows: TGTGCCACCCGAGGGGGGGATGGCTACACCTTC.

This clonotype came up a few times. V usage is TRBV4-1 and J usage is TRBJ1-1; D perhaps matches TRBD1 (6 bases). The germline V gene has CDR1 MGHRA and CDR2 YSYEKL. Trimming removed 6 bases at V and 0 bases at J, with 14 bases between. CDR3 size: 15 residues. As DNA, the CDR3 is TGCGCCAGCAGTGCCCGGGACACCTTGAACACTGAAGCTTTCTTT. It translates to CASSARDTLNTEAFF.

This clonotype was detected a few times. This chain connects TRBV27 to TRBJ2-1, with 8 bases aligning to TRBD1. With V trimmed by 6 bases and J by 7 bases, 8 bases remained unmatched. Germline CDR1 is MNHEY and CDR2 is SMNVEV (reference sequence). CDR3 length: 14 amino acids. CDR3 region: CASSRQGRINEQFF. CDR3 nucleotides: TGTGCCAGCAGCAGACAGGGGCGGATTAATGAGCAGTTCTTC.

The genes are TRBV6-2 or TRBV6-3 and TRBJ2-5; D might be TRBD2 (5 bases). CDR1 is MNHEY, CDR2 SVGEGT, per germline. This CDR3 contains 15 residues. The ends were cut back, 8 bases at V and 4 bases at J, with 20 bases in the middle. DNA of the CDR3: TGTGCCAGCTCCTACCTCGGGGATCTGAGAGAGACCCAGTACTTC. Amino acids: CASSYLGDLRETQYF.

The chain carries TRBV7-2 and TRBJ1-1; D is uncertain. Germline CDR1 and CDR2: SGHTA and FQGNSA. The CDR3 is made up of 13 amino acids. V gave up 2 bases and J gave up 8 bases, with 12 bases separating them. The CDR3 loop is CASSLWTRTEAFF. The CDR3 nucleotides are TGTGCCAGCAGCTTATGGACCCGCACAGAAGCTTTCTTT.

The chain combines TRBV7-2 with TRBJ1-2; 8 bases map to TRBD1. From germline, CDR1 is SGHTA and CDR2 FQGNSA. With V trimmed by 5 bases and J by 1 base, 12 bases remained unmatched. The CDR3 is made up of 17 amino acids. The CDR3 sequence: CASSIPGQERGNYGYTF. CDR3 nucleotide sequence: TGTGCCAGCAGCATCCCGGGACAGGAAAGGGGTAACTATGGCTACACCTTC.

The chain links TRBV12-3 or TRBV12-4 to TRBJ2-5; 7 bases are a match to TRBD1. CDR3 length: 13 amino acids. J gave up 1 base and V 8 bases, and 4 bases lay outside the gene matches. The CDR3 DNA is TGTGCCAGCGAGGGGGCTTCCCAAGAGACCCAGTACTTC. Translation gives CASEGASQETQYF.

The rearrangement joins TRBV10-3 to TRBJ2-7; 7 bases are a match to TRBD1. This CDR3 contains 14 residues. Trimming took 3 bases from V and 5 from J; bases not matched to a gene: 7. CDR1 and CDR2 from the germline V gene are ENHRY and SYGVKD. CDR3 amino acids: CAISDEGQSHEQYF. CDR3 bases: TGTGCCATCAGTGATGAGGGACAGTCCCACGAGCAGTACTTC.

The genes are TRBV5-1 and TRBJ1-1; no clear D gene. The CDR3 consists of 13 residues. The V end was cut by 0 bases, the J end by 5 bases, with 8 bases between. Germline V gene data show CDR1 as SGHRS and CDR2 as YFSETQ. The CDR3 DNA sequence: TGCGCCAGCAGCTTGGTCGCCGGAACTGAAGCTTTCTTT. It yields the protein CASSLVAGTEAFF.

The rearrangement links TRBV6-5 to TRBJ1-6, with a possible D match to TRBD1 (6 bases). V was cut by 3 bases and J by 0 bases, with 12 bases left in between. CDR1 is MNHEY, CDR2 SVGAGI, per germline. CDR3 size: 17 residues. The DNA of the CDR3 is TGTGCCAGCAGTTATGGGCAGGGGATCTCCTATAATTCACCCCTCCACTTT. It specifies CASSYGQGISYNSPLHF.

This clonotype has at least ten counts. This chain joins TRBV3-2 and TRBJ2-3; TRBD1, the D gene given by the table, was not confirmed from the DNA. TRBV3-2 is a pseudogene locus. The CDR3 covers 17 residues. The CDR3 protein is CASSQHLGTGGADTQYF. CDR3 DNA: TGTGCCAGCAGCCAACACCTCGGGACAGGGGGAGCCGATACGCAGTATTTT.

The chain has TRBV7-2 and TRBJ1-4; D uncertain. Germline V gives CDR1 SGHTA, CDR2 FQGNSA. The length of the CDR3 is 15 residues. Trimming removed 2 bases at V and 8 bases at J, with 15 bases between. The CDR3: CASSLKSWGEEKLFF. The CDR3 DNA reads TGTGCCAGCAGCTTAAAGTCCTGGGGAGAGGAAAAACTGTTTTTT.